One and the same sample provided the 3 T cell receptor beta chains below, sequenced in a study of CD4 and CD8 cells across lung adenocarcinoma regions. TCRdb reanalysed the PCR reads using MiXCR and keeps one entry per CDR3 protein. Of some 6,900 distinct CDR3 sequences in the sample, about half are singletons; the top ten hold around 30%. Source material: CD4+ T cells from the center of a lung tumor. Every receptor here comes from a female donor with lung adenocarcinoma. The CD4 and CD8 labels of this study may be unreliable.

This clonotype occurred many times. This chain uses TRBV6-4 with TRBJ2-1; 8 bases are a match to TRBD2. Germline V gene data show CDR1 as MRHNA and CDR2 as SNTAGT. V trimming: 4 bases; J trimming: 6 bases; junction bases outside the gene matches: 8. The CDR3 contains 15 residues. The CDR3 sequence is CASSVLAGEGNEQFF. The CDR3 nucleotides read TGTGCCAGCAGTGTCCTAGCGGGTGAGGGCAATGAGCAGTTCTTC.

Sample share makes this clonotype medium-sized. DNA of the CDR3: TGTGCCAGCACCCTGGACCTAAATTCACCCCTCCACTTT. This translates into CASTLDLNSPLHF. This rearrangement joins TRBV6-1 to TRBJ1-6; D is ambiguous. The germline CDR1 and CDR2 sequences are MNHNS and SASEGT. The CDR3 has 13 amino acids. Trimming pared 7 bases from V and 7 bases from J, leaving 11 bases between.

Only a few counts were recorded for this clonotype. Here the CDR3 DNA reads TGTGCCAGCAGCTTTCAAAGCGGAGATTCTTATCCCTACGAGCAGTACTTC. This encodes CASSFQSGDSYPYEQYF. The V call is TRBV11-1, the J call TRBJ2-7, with D possibly matching TRBD2 (5 bases). Trimming cost V 3 bases and J 2 bases, with 20 bases left between them. This CDR3 comprises 17 residues. In germline, CDR1 is SGHAT, CDR2 FQDESV (reference sequence).